The 30 T cell receptor beta chains below were found in one sample sequenced in a study of blood T cell repertoires in COVID-19. Sequencing was performed with immunoSEQ multiplex PCR; in TCRdb, only in-frame clones are kept and a portion is missing. The sample carries some 370,000 clones, roughly 86% recorded once. Sequencing input: peripheral blood. The receptors derive from a woman aged 25-40 years with COVID-19, enrolled during active disease.

The chain carries TRBV2 and TRBJ1-3; D is unclear. CDR3 length equals 11 residues. V lost 7 bases, J lost 8 bases, and 9 bases lay in between. CDR1 SNHLY and CDR2 FYNNEI come from the germline V gene. The CDR3 DNA sequence: TGTGCCAGCAATACCCGAGACACCATATATTTT. It is translated as CASNTRDTIYF.

This chain uses TRBV14 with TRBJ1-4; D remains unclear. Trimming stripped 0 bases from V and 4 bases from J, with 9 bases between. This CDR3 contains 15 residues. Germline V gives CDR1 SGHDN, CDR2 FVKESK. The CDR3 sequence: CASSQEERGNEKLFF. The CDR3 DNA follows: TGTGCCAGCAGCCAAGAAGAGCGGGGTAATGAAAAACTGTTTTTT.

This chain joins TRBV11-2 and TRBJ2-2; no firm D call. Germline-derived CDR1 and CDR2 are SGHAT and FQNNGV. The CDR3 has 14 amino acids. V was cut by 5 bases and J by 1 base, with 8 bases left in between. CDR3 nucleotides: TGTGCCAGCAGCCTGAGCCAGAACACCGGGGAGCTGTTTTTT. As protein: CASSLSQNTGELFF.

In the case of this clone: A read error may account for a junction end that differs from germline. The rearrangement joins TRBV5-3 to TRBJ1-6, with TRBD1 as a possible D gene (6 bases). TRBV5-3 is filed as an ORF, its function uncertain. The CDR3 length is 17 residues. CDR3 coding DNA: TGTGCCAGAAGCTTGGCCCCAGGGGCTATATATAATTCTCCCCTCCACTTT. Encoded protein: CARSLAPGAIYNSPLHF.

The rearrangement links TRBV6-5 to TRBJ2-3; possible D gene TRBD1, 5 bases. Germline values: CDR1 MNHEY, CDR2 SVGAGI. V was pared by 3 bases and J by 2 bases, with 9 bases between. The CDR3 spans 14 residues. The CDR3 DNA reads TGTGCCAGCAGTTATGACAGAAACACAGATACGCAGTATTTT. Translation: CASSYDRNTDTQYF.

V is TRBV6-6 and J is TRBJ1-5, with D perhaps TRBD1 (5 bases). CDR1 MNHNY and CDR2 SVGAGI come from the germline V gene (reference sequence). The V end lost 6 bases, the J end lost 0 bases, and 12 bases lay between the germline ends. The CDR3 length is 15 residues. The CDR3 sequence: CASSERQNSNQPQHF. DNA for the CDR3: TGTGCCAGCAGCGAAAGACAGAATAGCAATCAGCCCCAGCATTTT.

The chain uses TRBV5-1 and TRBJ2-1; 9 nucleotides agree with TRBD1. The ends lost 5 bases at V and 2 bases at J; junction bases unmatched: 5. The germline CDR1 and CDR2 sequences are SGHRS and YFSETQ. The CDR3 is 15 amino acids. CDR3 nucleotide sequence: TGCGCCAGCAGTACCGGGACAGGGACCTACAATGAGCAGTTCTTC. This translates into CASSTGTGTYNEQFF.

V usage is TRBV19 and J usage is TRBJ2-7; D is unresolved. Germline V gene lookup returns CDR1 LNHDA and CDR2 SQIVND (reference sequence). This CDR3 is 13 amino acids long. V lost 5 bases and J 1 base, leaving 9 bases between the germline ends. CDR3 sequence (DNA): TGTGCCAGTAGTTTGACACCGTCCTACGAGCAGTACTTC. Translating it yields CASSLTPSYEQYF.

This clone showed up just once. The V and J genes are TRBV7-8 and TRBJ2-7, with a possible D match to TRBD1 (6 bases). Trimming took off 3 bases at V and 3 bases at J, with 9 bases between the two ends. The CDR3 consists of 13 residues. Germline lookup yields CDR1 SGHVS and CDR2 FQNEAQ. The CDR3 coding sequence is TGTGCCAGCAGCTTCGGACAGAACTACGAGCAGTACTTC. It yields the protein CASSFGQNYEQYF.

The rearrangement joins TRBV7-2 to TRBJ2-3, with a weak D call TRBD2 (6 bases). Trimming removed 3 bases from V and 0 bases from J, with 10 bases in between. The CDR3 has 15 amino acids. Germline CDR1 SGHTA, CDR2 FQGNSA. The CDR3 protein is CASSFLAPSTDTQYF. The CDR3 DNA reads as TGTGCCAGCAGCTTTCTAGCGCCGAGCACAGATACGCAGTATTTT. Variable domain in full (rest from reference TRBV7-2 and TRBJ2-3): GAGVSQSPSNKVTEKGKDVELRCDPISGHTALYWYRQSLGQGLEFLIYFQGNSAPDKSGLPSDRFSAERTGGSVSTLTIQRTQQEDSAVYLCASSFLAPSTDTQYFGPGTRLTVL.

The CDR3 protein is CASQQGLPNQPQHF. In DNA form, the CDR3 reads TGTGCCAGCCAGCAGGGACTCCCGAATCAGCCCCAGCATTTT. The rearrangement uses TRBV28 and TRBJ1-5; weak D call: TRBD1 (5 bases). The ends were cut back, 8 bases at V and 4 bases at J, with 15 bases in the middle. This CDR3 has 14 amino acids. Per the germline V gene, CDR1 is MDHEN and CDR2 is SYDVKM.

The CDR3 protein is CASSSVAGSYEQYF. CDR3 nucleotides: TGTGCCAGCAGTTCAGTAGCGGGATCCTACGAGCAGTACTTC. The chain recombines TRBV27 with TRBJ2-7, with 8 bases fitting TRBD2. The ends lost 4 bases at V and 1 base at J; junction bases unmatched: 3. The germline gives CDR1 MNHEY, CDR2 SMNVEV (reference sequence). CDR3 length: 14 residues.

This sequence joins TRBV5-4 and TRBJ2-3; 8 positions match TRBD2. CDR3 length: 15 amino acids. Germline CDR1 and CDR2: SGHNT and YYREEE (reference sequence). The V segment lost 4 bases and the J segment 0 bases; nucleotides outside the gene matches: 4. The chain's CDR3 is CASSRTSGSTDTQYF. Written as DNA, the CDR3 is TGTGCCAGCAGCCGTACTAGCGGAAGCACAGATACGCAGTATTTT.

V usage is TRBV10-3 and J usage is TRBJ1-2, with a possible D match to TRBD1 (6 bases). The length of the CDR3 is 13 residues. Trimming shortened V by 4 bases and J by 6 bases, and 12 bases separated the two germline ends. The germline V gene encodes CDR1 ENHRY and CDR2 SYGVKD. The CDR3: CAISVPRGDGYTF. The CDR3 region has the DNA TGTGCCATCAGTGTGCCCAGGGGCGATGGCTACACCTTC.

This chain links TRBV4-2 with TRBJ2-7; 10 bases are a match to TRBD2. Per the germline V gene, CDR1 is LGHNA and CDR2 is YNFKEQ. The CDR3 runs to 15 residues. The V gene end was trimmed by 4 bases and the J gene end by 0 bases; junction bases not matched to a gene: 3. CDR3 bases: TGTGCCAGCAGCCTCCGGACTAGCGGCTCCTACGAGCAGTACTTC. Residues: CASSLRTSGSYEQYF.

This clone was seen once. V and J are TRBV6-6 and TRBJ1-5; 9 nucleotides line up with TRBD1. CDR1 and CDR2 (germline): MNHNY, SVGAGI (reference sequence). CDR3 length: 16 amino acids. The V gene end was trimmed by 7 bases and the J gene end by 4 bases; junction bases not matched to a gene: 11. CDR3 coding DNA: TGTGCCAGCAAATCCTCGGGACAGGGACAGAATCAGCCCCAGCATTTT. Translating gives CASKSSGQGQNQPQHF.

The gene calls are TRBV7-2 and TRBJ1-4; 7 bases fit TRBD1. Per germline, CDR1 SGHTA and CDR2 FQGNSA. The CDR3 contains 15 residues. The ends lost 4 bases at V and 8 bases at J; junction bases unmatched: 10. The CDR3 protein is CASSSTGDGEEKLFF. In nucleotides, the CDR3 is TGTGCCAGCAGCTCCACAGGGGATGGGGAGGAAAAACTGTTTTTT.

V and J are TRBV9 and TRBJ2-1; tentative D call: TRBD2 (6 bases). The germline V and J ends were trimmed by 4 bases and 6 bases, with 11 bases remaining between them. Germline CDR1 SGDLS, CDR2 YYNGEE. This CDR3 is 13 amino acids long. CDR3 residues: CASSPSGFNEQFF. CDR3 DNA sequence: TGTGCCAGCAGCCCAAGCGGGTTCAATGAGCAGTTCTTC.

This sequence joins TRBV6-5 and TRBJ2-2, with D maybe TRBD1 (5 bases). This CDR3 has 13 residues. The V end lost 6 bases, the J end lost 4 bases, and 9 bases lay between the germline ends. The V gene's germline CDR1 is MNHEY and CDR2 SVGAGI. CDR3 region: CASRDTLTGELFF. Written as DNA, the CDR3 is TGTGCCAGCAGGGACACCCTCACCGGGGAGCTGTTTTTT.

As for this clone: This specimen includes other DNA sequences encoding the same CDR3. The chain is built from TRBV12-3 or TRBV12-4 and TRBJ2-5; D uncertain. The V gene lost 5 bases and the J gene lost 1 base, with 2 bases spanning the gap. This CDR3 comprises 11 residues. The CDR3 reads CASSLQETQYF. The CDR3 nucleotides are TGTGCCAGCAGTCTCCAAGAGACCCAGTACTTC.

The CDR3 nucleotides read TGTGCCAGCACCTCTTTCACAGATACGCAGTATTTT. Its protein is CASTSFTDTQYF. This rearrangement joins TRBV7-8 to TRBJ2-3; unclear D gene. Trimming pared 7 bases from V and 2 bases from J, leaving 7 bases between. The CDR3 is 12 amino acids. In germline, CDR1 is SGHVS, CDR2 FQNEAQ. Using reference TRBV7-8 and TRBJ2-3 for the parts outside the CDR3, the full variable domain is GAGVSQSPRYKVAKRGQDVALRCDPISGHVSLFWYQQALGQGPEFLTYFQNEAQLDKSGLPSDRFFAERPEGSVSTLKIQRTQQEDSAVYLCASTSFTDTQYFGPGTRLTVL.

CDR3 sequence (DNA): TGCGCCAGCAGCTTCATAGCGGGGGCAGGAGATACGCAGTATTTT. It yields the protein CASSFIAGAGDTQYF. This chain joins TRBV5-1 and TRBJ2-3, with 9 bases aligning to TRBD2. The CDR3 totals 15 residues. J gave up 5 bases and V 2 bases, and 6 bases lay outside the gene matches. The V gene's germline CDR1 is SGHRS and CDR2 YFSETQ.

The V and J genes are TRBV19 and TRBJ2-5, with D maybe TRBD2 (5 bases). Germline values: CDR1 LNHDA, CDR2 SQIVND (reference sequence). The CDR3 has 15 residues. V dropped 1 base and J dropped 2 bases, with 11 bases sitting between them. CDR3 DNA: TGTGCCAGTAGTATAGGACGGGGTTCACAAGAGACCCAGTACTTC. Amino acids: CASSIGRGSQETQYF.

This chain connects TRBV7-9 to TRBJ2-3; D may be TRBD1 (7 bases). V was shortened by 8 bases and J by 8 bases, with 20 bases between the two germline ends. Germline CDR1 reads SEHNR; CDR2 reads FQNEAQ (reference sequence). CDR3 length: 14 residues. CDR3 sequence reads: CASGDSSGGGTQYF. The CDR3 region has the DNA TGTGCCAGCGGGGACAGTTCCGGAGGGGGTACGCAGTATTTT.

The chain joins TRBV11-1 to TRBJ2-7, with D perhaps matching TRBD1 (5 bases). The CDR3 sequence is 13 residues long. Germline-derived CDR1 and CDR2 are SGHAT and FQDESV (reference sequence). Deletions cut 5 bases from V and 4 bases from J, with 12 bases between. This CDR3 reads CASSKPQGYEQYF. Here the CDR3 DNA reads TGTGCCAGCAGCAAACCTCAGGGTTACGAGCAGTACTTC.

This sequence joins TRBV24-1 and TRBJ2-1; D might be TRBD1 (6 bases). The ends were cut back, 0 bases at V and 6 bases at J, with 11 bases in the middle. The CDR3 runs 15 residues. The germline V gene has CDR1 KGHDR and CDR2 SFDVKD. CDR3 loop: CATSDLGGAGNEQFF. In nucleotides, the CDR3 is TGTGCCACCAGTGATTTGGGGGGCGCGGGCAATGAGCAGTTCTTC.

The V and J genes are TRBV18 and TRBJ2-1; 12 bases match TRBD2. The junction had 13 bases not matched to a gene; V was cut back by 0 bases and J by 7 bases. Germline-derived CDR1 and CDR2 are KGHSH and LQKENI. The length of the CDR3 is 19 residues. Here the CDR3 reads CASSPPMGTSGSLGNEQFF. The CDR3 DNA is TGTGCCAGCTCACCACCGATGGGGACTAGCGGGTCTTTGGGTAATGAGCAGTTCTTC.

This clone has just one count. CDR3 amino acids: CASSHGSGSYEQYF. The DNA of the CDR3 is TGCGCCAGCAGCCATGGGAGCGGCTCCTACGAGCAGTACTTC. The V gene is TRBV5-1, the J gene TRBJ2-7; D may be TRBD2 (5 bases). V was trimmed by 4 bases and J by 0 bases, leaving 11 bases between them. Germline CDR1 reads SGHRS; CDR2 reads YFSETQ. The CDR3 is made up of 14 amino acids. Full variable domain (missing parts from reference TRBV5-1 and TRBJ2-7): KAGVTQTPRYLIKTRGQQVTLSCSPISGHRSVSWYQQTPGQGLQFLFEYFSETQRNKGNFPGRFSGRQFSNSRSEMNVSTLELGDSALYLCASSHGSGSYEQYFGPGTRLTVT.

The genes are TRBV5-1 and TRBJ2-7; 9 nucleotides line up with TRBD1. Trimming at V came to 4 bases and at J to 6 bases, leaving 14 bases not matched to a gene. Germline loops: CDR1 SGHRS, CDR2 YFSETQ. This CDR3 comprises 16 residues. The CDR3 here is CASSPTRGTGSSEQYF. The CDR3 DNA is TGCGCCAGCAGCCCTACACGCGGGACAGGGTCGTCCGAGCAGTACTTC.

The chain is built from TRBV6-6 and TRBJ1-2, with 7 nucleotides matching TRBD1. CDR3 size: 14 residues. Trimming at V came to 0 bases and at J to 13 bases, leaving 11 bases not matched to a gene. Per germline, CDR1 MNHNY and CDR2 SVGAGI (reference sequence). CDR3 bases: TGTGCCAGCAGTTACTCAAGGGACAGTACTGGTCTCACCTTC. This sequence encodes CASSYSRDSTGLTF.